This TCR beta chain was found in a study of blood T cell repertoires in COVID-19. Sequenced by immunoSEQ multiplex PCR; TCRdb stores in-frame clones only, minus some. The data show about 59,000 clones, with over 75% seen just once and more than 15% held by the top ten. The CDR3 totals 15 residues. Germline V gene sequence: CDR1 LGHDT, CDR2 YNNKEL (reference sequence). V lost 6 bases and J lost 8, with 19 bases in between. This clonotype was sampled from a man older than 75 with acute or convalescent COVID-19. The chain links TRBV3-1 (or the pseudogene TRBV3-2) to TRBJ1-4; D is possibly TRBD1 (6 bases). Sample: peripheral blood. CDR3 DNA: TGTGCCAGCAGTCGCGGACACCAGGGGCGGGAAAAACTGTTTTTT. Protein: CASSRGHQGREKLFF.